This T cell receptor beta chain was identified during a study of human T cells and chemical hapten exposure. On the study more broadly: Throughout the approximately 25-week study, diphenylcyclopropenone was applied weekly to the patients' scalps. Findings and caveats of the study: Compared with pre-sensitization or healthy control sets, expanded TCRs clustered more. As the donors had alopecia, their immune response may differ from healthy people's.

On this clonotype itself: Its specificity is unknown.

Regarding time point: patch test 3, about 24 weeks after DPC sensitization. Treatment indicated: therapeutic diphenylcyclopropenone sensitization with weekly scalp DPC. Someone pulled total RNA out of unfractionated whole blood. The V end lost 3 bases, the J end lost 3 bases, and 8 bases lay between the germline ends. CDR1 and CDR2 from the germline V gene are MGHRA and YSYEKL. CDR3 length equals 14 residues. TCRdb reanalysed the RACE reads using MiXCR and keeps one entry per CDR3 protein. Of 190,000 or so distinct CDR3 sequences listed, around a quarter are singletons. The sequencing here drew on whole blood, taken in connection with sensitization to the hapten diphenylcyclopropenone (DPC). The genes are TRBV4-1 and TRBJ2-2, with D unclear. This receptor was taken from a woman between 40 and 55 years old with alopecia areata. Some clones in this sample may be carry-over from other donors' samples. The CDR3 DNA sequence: TGCGCCAGCAGCCAGGGCCCGCACACCGGGGAGCTGTTTTTT. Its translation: CASSQGPHTGELFF.